The T cell receptor (beta chain) under discussion was sequenced for a study of blood T cell repertoires in COVID-19. Per the authors' pipeline: Reference gene primer amplification gave nucleated cell count estimates. The protocol was immunoSEQ multiplex PCR, while the TCRdb copy is restricted to in-frame clones and leaves out a portion. V and J calls and clone size come straight from that table; D and trimming were deduced from the DNA. This repertoire shows 200,000 to 250,000 clones, roughly 79% found once; its top ten account for approximately 7.5%. V was cut by 3 bases and J by 8 bases, with 10 bases left in between. Germline V gives CDR1 GTSNPN, CDR2 SVGIG (reference sequence). The CDR3 spans 11 residues. Patients in Seattle were enrolled during active infection, then followed longitudinally.

The chain combines TRBV30 with TRBJ1-2; D gene unclear. This receptor was taken from a woman older than 75 with COVID-19, enrolled during active disease. The sequenced sample was peripheral blood. CDR3 sequence: CAWSTYFGYTF. CDR3 nucleotide sequence: TGTGCCTGGAGCACGTACTTCGGCTACACCTTC.